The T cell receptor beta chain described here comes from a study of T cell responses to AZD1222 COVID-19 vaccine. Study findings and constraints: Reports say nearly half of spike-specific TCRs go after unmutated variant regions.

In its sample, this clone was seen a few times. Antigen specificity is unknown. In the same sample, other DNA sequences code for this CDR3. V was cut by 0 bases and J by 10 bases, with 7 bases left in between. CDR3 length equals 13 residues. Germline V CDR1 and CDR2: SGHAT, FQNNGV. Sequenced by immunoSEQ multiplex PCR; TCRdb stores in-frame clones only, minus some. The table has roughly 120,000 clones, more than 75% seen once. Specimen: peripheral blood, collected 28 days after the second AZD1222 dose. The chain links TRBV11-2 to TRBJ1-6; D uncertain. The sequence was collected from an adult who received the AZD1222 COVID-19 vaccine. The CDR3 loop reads CASSLELGSPLHF. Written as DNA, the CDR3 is TGTGCCAGCAGCTTAGAGCTAGGATCACCCCTCCACTTT. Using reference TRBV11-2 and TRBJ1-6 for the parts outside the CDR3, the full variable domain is EAGVAQSPRYKIIEKRQSVAFWCNPISGHATLYWYQQILGQGPKLLIQFQNNGVVDDSQLPKDRFSAERLKGVDSTLKIQPAKLEDSAVYLCASSLELGSPLHFGNGTRLTVT.